The entry that follows covers one TCR beta chain sequence. Its antigen is as yet unknown. These data come from a study of T cell repertoires in cytomegalovirus infection. Whole-study context: The public TCR beta signatures pointed to both CMV infection and matching HLA type.

TCRdb used MiXCR to reprocess the reads, holding one entry per CDR3 protein. The sample shows about 570,000 distinct CDR3 sequences, roughly 43% of them seen only once. J was trimmed by 5 bases and V by 4 bases; bases with no gene match: 7. This CDR3 is built from 15 residues. Sequencing was performed on cultured PBMCs, taken from culture after CMV antigen stimulation. The TCR originated in a human donor in good health (CMV status not recorded). Some clones in this sample may be carry-over from other donors' samples. This chain connects TRBV12-3 or TRBV12-4 to TRBJ2-5, with 10 bases fitting TRBD2. The CDR3 region is CASSSLAGPVETQYF. The CDR3 DNA is TGTGCCAGCAGTTCACTAGCGGGGCCTGTGGAGACCCAGTACTTC.